The T cell receptor (beta chain) under discussion was sequenced for a study of blood T cells in healthy people across ages. A sample-barcoded 5' primer and a J-beta primer mix were used in a second PCR of roughly 7 to 12 cycles. TCRdb re-called the 5' RACE reads with MiXCR, one entry per CDR3 protein. The sample contains nearly 1 million distinct CDR3 sequences, about 53% of which appear only once. Staff drew about 10 milliliters of peripheral blood from each donor. This CDR3 is 14 amino acids long. The V segment lost 5 bases and the J segment 7 bases; nucleotides outside the gene matches: 4. Sequences were obtained from blood. This receptor was taken from a woman aged 55-70 years in good health. The chain combines TRBV12-3 or TRBV12-4 with TRBJ2-1, with 11 bases aligning to TRBD2. DNA of the CDR3: TGTGCCAGCAGTCAGACTAGCGGGACGAATGAGCAGTTCTTC. Translation: CASSQTSGTNEQFF.